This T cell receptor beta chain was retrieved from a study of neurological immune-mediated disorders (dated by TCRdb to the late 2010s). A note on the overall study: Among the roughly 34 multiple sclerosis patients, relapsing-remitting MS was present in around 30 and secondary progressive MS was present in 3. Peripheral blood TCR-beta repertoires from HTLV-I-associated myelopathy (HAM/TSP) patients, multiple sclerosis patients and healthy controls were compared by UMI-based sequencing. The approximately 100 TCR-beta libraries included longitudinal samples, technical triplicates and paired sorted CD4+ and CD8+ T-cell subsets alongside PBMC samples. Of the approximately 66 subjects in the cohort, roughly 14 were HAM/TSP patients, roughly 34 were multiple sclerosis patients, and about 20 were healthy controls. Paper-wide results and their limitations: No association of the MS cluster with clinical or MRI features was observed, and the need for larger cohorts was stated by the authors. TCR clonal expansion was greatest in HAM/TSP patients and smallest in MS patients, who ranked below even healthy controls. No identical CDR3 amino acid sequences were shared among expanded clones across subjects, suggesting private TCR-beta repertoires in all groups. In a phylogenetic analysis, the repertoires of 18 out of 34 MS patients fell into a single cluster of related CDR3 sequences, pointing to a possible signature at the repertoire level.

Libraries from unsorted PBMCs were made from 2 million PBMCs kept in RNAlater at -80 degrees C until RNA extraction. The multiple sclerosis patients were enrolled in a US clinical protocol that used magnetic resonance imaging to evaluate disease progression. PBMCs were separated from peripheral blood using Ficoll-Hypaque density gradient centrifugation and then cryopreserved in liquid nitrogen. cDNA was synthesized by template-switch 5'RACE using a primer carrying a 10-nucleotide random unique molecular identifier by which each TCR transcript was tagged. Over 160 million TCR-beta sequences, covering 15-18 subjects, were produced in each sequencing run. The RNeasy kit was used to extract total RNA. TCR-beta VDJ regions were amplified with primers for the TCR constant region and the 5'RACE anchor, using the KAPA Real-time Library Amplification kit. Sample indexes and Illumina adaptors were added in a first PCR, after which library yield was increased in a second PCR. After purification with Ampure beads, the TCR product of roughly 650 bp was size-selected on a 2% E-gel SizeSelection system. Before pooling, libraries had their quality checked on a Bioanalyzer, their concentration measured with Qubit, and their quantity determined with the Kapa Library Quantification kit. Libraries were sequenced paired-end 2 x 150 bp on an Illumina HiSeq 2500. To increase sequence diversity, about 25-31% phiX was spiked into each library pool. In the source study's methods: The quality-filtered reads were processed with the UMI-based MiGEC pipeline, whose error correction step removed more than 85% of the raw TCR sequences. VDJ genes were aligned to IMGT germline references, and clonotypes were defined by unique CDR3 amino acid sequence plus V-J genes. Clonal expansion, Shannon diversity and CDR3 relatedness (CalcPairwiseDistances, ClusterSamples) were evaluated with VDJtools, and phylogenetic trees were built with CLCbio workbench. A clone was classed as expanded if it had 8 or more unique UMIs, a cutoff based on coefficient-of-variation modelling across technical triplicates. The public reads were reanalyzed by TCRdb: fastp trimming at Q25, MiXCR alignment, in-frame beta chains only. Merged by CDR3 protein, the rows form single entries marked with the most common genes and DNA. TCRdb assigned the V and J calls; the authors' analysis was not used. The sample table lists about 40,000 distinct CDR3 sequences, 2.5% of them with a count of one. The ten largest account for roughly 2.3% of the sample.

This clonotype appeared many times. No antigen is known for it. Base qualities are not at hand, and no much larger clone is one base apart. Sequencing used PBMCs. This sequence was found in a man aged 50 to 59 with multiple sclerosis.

The CDR3 protein: CASRLTGRGTEAFF. Read as DNA, the sequence is TGTGCCAGCAGACTGACAGGGAGGGGAACTGAAGCTTTCTTT. This chain is built from TRBV14 and TRBJ1-1; TRBD1 matches 7 bases in the middle. Via the germline V gene, CDR1 is SGHDN and CDR2 FVKESK. V is pruned by 6 bases and J by 5 bases, leaving 9 bases of the junction without a gene match. The CDR3 goes from the cysteine to the phenylalanine over 14 residues. Only the CDR3 part of the read is kept: 42 bases, read in frame from the first base.